The 6 T cell receptor beta chains listed next were all sequenced from one sample in a study of shared T cell receptors in the human thymus. Generated by immunoSEQ multiplex PCR, the TCRdb table keeps only in-frame clones and is missing some. This sample has just under 550,000 clones; around three quarters occur once, and the top ten carry 0.013%. The same data also contributed to another study, on human thymus T cells.

The sequenced sample was thymocytes. Every receptor here comes from a boy younger than two with a congenital heart defect.

The gene calls are TRBV5-1 and TRBJ2-3; a weak D match, TRBD2 (6 bases). Germline CDR1 reads SGHRS; CDR2 reads YFSETQ. Trimming cost V 3 bases and J 5 bases, with 13 bases left between them. The CDR3 runs 14 residues. CDR3 residues: CASSCLLARDTQYF. The CDR3 region has the DNA TGCGCCAGCAGCTGCCTACTAGCTCGAGATACGCAGTATTTT. The entire variable domain, with the rest obtained from reference TRBV5-1 and TRBJ2-3, is as follows: KAGVTQTPRYLIKTRGQQVTLSCSPISGHRSVSWYQQTPGQGLQFLFEYFSETQRNKGNFPGRFSGRQFSNSRSEMNVSTLELGDSALYLCASSCLLARDTQYFGPGTRLTVL.

Here the CDR3 reads CASSPNKSDRGNEQFF. The CDR3 DNA follows: TGTGCCAGCAGTCCAAATAAAAGCGACAGGGGGAATGAGCAGTTCTTC. This chain joins TRBV6-6 and TRBJ2-1, with TRBD1 matching 9 bases. Germline CDR1 reads MNHNY; CDR2 reads SVGAGI (reference sequence). The CDR3 is made up of 16 amino acids. Germline trimming cut 5 bases from V and 7 bases from J; bases unmatched to any gene: 12.

The chain couples TRBV21-1 to TRBJ2-1; TRBD1 is taken as the D call from the table, unchecked against the DNA. TRBV21-1 represents a pseudogene. The CDR3 runs 14 residues. CDR3 sequence: CASTHSWWLHEQFF. CDR3 nucleotides: TGTGCCAGCACCCATTCCTGGTGGCTCCATGAGCAGTTCTTC.

This clone was counted a few times. This chain connects TRBV4-3 to TRBJ2-2, with TRBD2 matching over 9 bases. V lost 0 bases to trimming and J lost 5 bases; unmatched junction nucleotides: 10. Germline values: CDR1 LGHNA, CDR2 YSLEER. The CDR3 has 18 amino acids. The CDR3 here is CASSQEKGGGRGTGELFF. The CDR3 region has the DNA TGCGCCAGCAGCCAAGAAAAAGGAGGCGGGAGGGGAACCGGGGAGCTGTTTTTT.

The chain has TRBV7-2 and TRBJ1-1, with 8 bases matching TRBD1. The germline CDR1 and CDR2 sequences are SGHTA and FQGNSA. Unmatched junction bases numbered 9, after V lost 3 bases and J lost 3 bases. This CDR3 contains 16 residues. The CDR3 protein is CASSFSGGFRDTEAFF. CDR3 in DNA: TGTGCCAGCAGCTTCTCAGGGGGCTTTAGGGACACTGAAGCTTTCTTT.

V usage is TRBV27 and J usage is TRBJ1-1; TRBD1 matches at 8 bases. J was trimmed by 6 bases and V by 5 bases; bases with no gene match: 5. Germline CDR1 and CDR2: MNHEY and SMNVEV (reference sequence). The CDR3 is 13 amino acids. The CDR3 nucleotides are TGTGCCAGCAGTGACGTACAGGGGGCTGAAGCTTTCTTT. It translates to CASSDVQGAEAFF.